This passage covers 19 T cell receptor beta chains from one sample sequenced in a study of CD8+ T cells in alopecia areata. Extracted from the samples, RNA was reverse transcribed into cDNA to serve as the sequencing template. Sequencing was performed with immunoSEQ multiplex PCR; in TCRdb, only in-frame clones are kept and a portion is missing. The table shows some 51,000 clones, with 96% occurring only once. Material: CD8+ T cells sorted from blood, obtained at week 0. The source of these receptors is a human donor with alopecia areata.

The chain employs TRBV7-2 and TRBJ2-5; 8 bases agree with TRBD2. The DNA end is more similar to TRBJ2-7, so the J call may be wrong. The germline CDR1 and CDR2 sequences are SGHTA and FQGNSA. This CDR3 is 16 amino acids long. The CDR3 loop is CASSLGPGGSSYEQYF. CDR3 bases: TGTGCCAGCAGCTTGGGGCCGGGAGGGAGCTCCTACGAGCAGTACTTC.

V is TRBV7-9 and J is TRBJ2-2; tentative D call: TRBD1 (5 bases). The CDR3 loop spans 15 amino acids. CDR1 is SEHNR and CDR2 is FQNEAQ in the germline V gene (reference sequence). Deletions cut 1 base from V and 4 bases from J, with 10 bases between. CDR3 protein: CASSLDPGPTGELFF. CDR3 in DNA: TGTGCCAGCAGCTTAGATCCAGGGCCCACCGGGGAGCTGTTTTTT.

This clone was recorded once. V and J are TRBV7-2 and TRBJ2-7; 7 bases line up with TRBD1. After removal of 5 bases from V and 3 bases from J, the junction contained 13 bases not matched to a gene. The CDR3 extends over 16 amino acids. Per the germline V gene, CDR1 is SGHTA and CDR2 is FQGNSA. The DNA of the CDR3 is TGTGCCAGCAGCCCCTCAGGGGGTCGGTCTGGCTACGAGCAGTACTTC. Translation: CASSPSGGRSGYEQYF.

CDR3 region: CASSLTPAVSYEQYF. The CDR3 DNA reads TGTGCCAGCAGCCTAACCCCCGCAGTCTCCTACGAGCAGTACTTC. This rearrangement joins TRBV6-5 to TRBJ2-7; D is uncertain. Germline V gives CDR1 MNHEY, CDR2 SVGAGI. The CDR3 contains 15 residues. Trimming took off 6 bases at V and 0 bases at J, with 15 bases between the two ends.

This rearrangement joins TRBV6-5 to TRBJ2-1; a possible D gene is TRBD1 (6 bases). The V gene lost 2 bases and the J gene lost 4 bases, with 9 bases spanning the gap. The CDR3 totals 14 residues. The V gene's germline CDR1 is MNHEY and CDR2 SVGAGI. The CDR3 DNA is TGTGCCAGCAGTTACGTAACAGGGTACAATGAGCAGTTCTTC. Amino acids: CASSYVTGYNEQFF.

The V call is TRBV5-6, the J call TRBJ2-5; TRBD2 matches 15 bases. V lost 2 bases, J lost 1 base, and 6 bases stayed unmatched. The CDR3 spans 18 residues. CDR1 is SGHDT, CDR2 YYEEEE, per germline. The CDR3 DNA follows: TGTGCCAGCAGCTTACCCGGGACTAGCGGGGGGCGCCAAGAGACCCAGTACTTC. Translated, it gives CASSLPGTSGGRQETQYF.

The chain has TRBV29-1 and TRBJ2-7; D is unclear. CDR1 SQVTM and CDR2 ANQGSEA come from the germline V gene. V was trimmed by 4 bases and J by 0 bases, leaving 4 bases between them. The CDR3 length is 11 residues. The CDR3 DNA is TGCAGCGTTGTCAGCTCCTACGAGCAGTACTTC. It yields the protein CSVVSSYEQYF.

The chain joins TRBV4-1 to TRBJ2-2; D is perhaps TRBD1 or TRBD2 (5 bases each). Germline V gives CDR1 MGHRA, CDR2 YSYEKL. V dropped 4 bases and J dropped 3 bases, with 12 bases sitting between them. This CDR3 has 15 amino acids. The CDR3: CASSLGELDTGELFF. DNA of the CDR3: TGCGCCAGCAGCCTGGGGGAATTGGACACCGGGGAGCTGTTTTTT.

V usage is TRBV7-6 and J usage is TRBJ2-3; no definite D call. The V end was cut by 5 bases, the J end by 4 bases, with 13 bases between. The CDR3 is 14 amino acids. Germline values: CDR1 SGHVS, CDR2 FNYEAQ. CDR3 loop: CASSRVPGADTQYF. CDR3 nucleotides: TGTGCCAGCAGCCGCGTCCCTGGGGCAGATACGCAGTATTTT.

This rearrangement joins TRBV5-6 to TRBJ2-7, with TRBD2 as a possible D gene (5 bases). V was cut by 0 bases and J by 0 bases, with 13 bases left in between. The CDR3 extends over 16 amino acids. Germline CDR1 and CDR2: SGHDT and YYEEEE. The CDR3 DNA reads TGTGCCAGCAGCTTGGTTTCAGGACTCCTCTCCTACGAGCAGTACTTC. This translates into CASSLVSGLLSYEQYF.

This clone was counted a few times. The chain recombines TRBV19 with TRBJ1-6; TRBD1 might be the D (6 bases). Trimming took 8 bases from V and 16 from J, leaving 9 bases between them. The CDR3 has 9 amino acids. Looked up from germline, CDR1 is LNHDA and CDR2 is SQIVND (reference sequence). The DNA for the CDR3 is TGTGCCAGTGGACAGCCTCTCCACTTT. Protein sequence: CASGQPLHF. The full variable domain, its missing parts supplied by reference TRBV19 and TRBJ1-6, is DGGITQSPKYLFRKEGQNVTLSCEQNLNHDAMYWYRQDPGQGLRLIYYSQIVNDFQKGDIAEGYSVSREKKESFPLTVTSAQKNPTAFYLCASGQPLHFGNGTRLTVT.

This clone has only one observation. This sequence joins TRBV2 and TRBJ2-7, with 12 bases lining up with TRBD1. V shed 4 bases and J 5 bases; nucleotides not matched to a gene: 6. Germline CDR1 and CDR2: SNHLY and FYNNEI. The CDR3 is 15 residues long. The CDR3 coding sequence is TGTGCCAGCAGTGCCGCGGGACAGGGGGCCGACGAGCAGTACTTC. Protein product: CASSAAGQGADEQYF.

Written as DNA, the CDR3 is TGTGCCAGCAGCCCCTCCCTCCAGAGCGACGAGCAGTACTTC. Translating gives CASSPSLQSDEQYF. V and J are TRBV5-6 and TRBJ2-5; D is ambiguous. The DNA end favors TRBJ2-7, so the J call may be wrong. This CDR3 is 14 amino acids long. Germline V CDR1 and CDR2: SGHDT, YYEEEE.

V usage is TRBV6-7 and J usage is TRBJ2-1; D ambiguous. TRBV6-7 is assigned to the ORF class and has an uncertain function. With 0 bases removed from V and 2 bases from J, the gap between germline ends came to 14 bases. The CDR3 spans 17 residues. CDR3: CASSYSTCGRTYNEQFF. CDR3 nucleotides: TGTGCCAGCAGTTACTCGACGTGTGGGCGGACCTACAATGAGCAGTTCTTC.

The chain joins TRBV7-9 to TRBJ1-1; D not resolved. V was clipped by 2 bases and J by 0 bases, with 7 bases between them. CDR1 is SEHNR, CDR2 FQNEAQ, per germline (reference sequence). This CDR3 spans 14 amino acids. The CDR3 region is CASSLRQLNTEAFF. The CDR3 nucleotides are TGTGCCAGCAGCTTAAGGCAGCTGAACACTGAAGCTTTCTTT.

Only one count was recorded for this clone. This chain links TRBV7-2 with TRBJ2-7; D is tentatively TRBD1 or TRBD2 (5 bases each). This CDR3 region has 14 residues. Germline CDR1 and CDR2: SGHTA and FQGNSA. V shed 0 bases and J shed 4 bases, with 10 bases lying between them. CDR3 coding DNA: TGTGCCAGCAGCTTAGCGGGGGTAGGGTACGAGCAGTACTTC. It specifies CASSLAGVGYEQYF.

V and J are TRBV7-8 and TRBJ2-7; TRBD2 aligns across 8 bases. Trimming removed 5 bases from V and 5 bases from J; junction bases left unmatched: 8. The CDR3 runs 14 residues. Germline V lookup: CDR1 SGHVS, CDR2 FQNEAQ. In DNA, the CDR3 is TGTGCCAGCAGCATCTTCTCGACTAGCGACGAGCAGTACTTC. Amino acids: CASSIFSTSDEQYF.

The chain recombines TRBV7-9 with TRBJ2-3; 13 bases fit TRBD2. The germline V gene has CDR1 SEHNR and CDR2 FQNEAQ (reference sequence). The V gene end was trimmed by 1 base and the J gene end by 1 base; junction bases not matched to a gene: 5. The length of the CDR3 is 18 residues. CDR3 amino acids: CASSLVRTSGRGTDTQYF. The CDR3 nucleotides are TGTGCCAGCAGCTTAGTCCGGACTAGCGGGAGAGGCACAGATACGCAGTATTTT.

The V gene is TRBV7-6, the J gene TRBJ2-7; D gene ambiguous. With 1 base removed from V and 2 bases from J, the gap between germline ends came to 6 bases. Germline assignment: CDR1 SGHVS and CDR2 FNYEAQ. The CDR3 sequence is 13 residues long. The CDR3 coding sequence is TGTGCCAGCAGCTTAGGCGGTACCTACGAGCAGTACTTC. This codes for CASSLGGTYEQYF.